The rows below give T cell receptor beta chains drawn from one sample of a study of T cell repertoires in cytomegalovirus infection. TCRdb reprocessed the reads via MiXCR and lists one record per CDR3 protein. Of around 450,000 distinct CDR3 sequences in the sample, roughly 30% were seen once. Specimen: PBMCs. All receptors derive from a human donor in good health (CMV status not recorded). Some clones in this sample may be carry-over from other donors' samples. CDR3s include the opening cysteine and the closing phenylalanine or tryptophan. Fields, in order: D gene, V gene, clone size, J gene, CDR3 protein, CDR3 DNA. D genes are given only for firm matches. Size values are once, few and many counts, or a class for expanded clones, and some rows have none.

TRBD2	TRBV29-1	NA	TRBJ2-3	CSVGPGGSPFTDTQYF	TGCAGCGTTGGGCCCGGGGGGTCCCCCTTCACAGATACGCAGTATTTT
TRBD1	TRBV6-5	few	TRBJ2-7	CASSTGTGRTSEQYF	TGTGCCAGCAGTACTGGGACAGGGAGGACAAGCGAGCAGTACTTC
TRBD1	TRBV7-2	many	TRBJ2-7	CASTGDRGSYEQYF	TGTGCCAGCACTGGGGACAGGGGGTCCTACGAGCAGTACTTC
NA	TRBV7-2	many	TRBJ1-1	CASSLRPDDTEAFF	TGTGCCAGCAGCCTGAGACCGGATGACACTGAAGCTTTCTTT
NA	TRBV20-1	few	TRBJ2-3	CSARDRTRSPEDTQYF	TGCAGTGCTAGAGATCGGACTCGCTCCCCGGAGGATACGCAGTATTTT
TRBD1	TRBV25-1	many	TRBJ1-5	CASSGGTGIQPQHF	TGTGCCAGCAGTGGGGGGACAGGAATTCAGCCCCAGCATTTT
NA	TRBV4-1	NA	TRBJ2-3	CASSQVFAGTLDTQYF	TGCGCCAGCAGCCAAGTTTTTGCGGGGACTTTAGATACGCAGTATTTT
NA	TRBV7-6	NA	TRBJ2-4	CASSLDWAWGVKNSQYF	TGTGCCAGCAGCTTAGATTGGGCATGGGGCGTCAAAAACAGTCAGTACTTC
NA	TRBV18	NA	TRBJ1-1	CASSPLALNTEAFF	TGTGCCAGCTCACCCCTGGCCCTGAACACTGAAGCTTTCTTT
NA	TRBV4-1	few	TRBJ1-2	CASSQDPGGTSYGYTF	TGCGCCAGCAGCCAAGATCCGGGGGGCACATCCTATGGCTACACCTTC